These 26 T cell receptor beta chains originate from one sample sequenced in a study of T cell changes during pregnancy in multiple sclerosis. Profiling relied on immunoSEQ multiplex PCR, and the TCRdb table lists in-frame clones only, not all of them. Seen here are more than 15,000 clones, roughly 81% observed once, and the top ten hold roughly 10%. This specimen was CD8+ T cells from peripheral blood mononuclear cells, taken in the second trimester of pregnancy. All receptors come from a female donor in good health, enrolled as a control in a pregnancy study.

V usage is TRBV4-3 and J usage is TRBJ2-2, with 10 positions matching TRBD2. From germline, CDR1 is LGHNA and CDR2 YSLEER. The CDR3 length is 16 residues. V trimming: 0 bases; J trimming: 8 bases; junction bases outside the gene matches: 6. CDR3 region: CASSQDPQLAGGELFF. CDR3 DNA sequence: TGCGCCAGCAGCCAAGATCCCCAACTAGCGGGGGGGGAGCTGTTTTTT.

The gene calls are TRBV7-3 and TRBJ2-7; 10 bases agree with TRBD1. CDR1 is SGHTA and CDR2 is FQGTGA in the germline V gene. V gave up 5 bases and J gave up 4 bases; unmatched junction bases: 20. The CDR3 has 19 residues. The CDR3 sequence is CASSPTLGLSGTGEYEQYF. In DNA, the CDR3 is TGTGCCAGCAGCCCCACACTTGGGTTATCGGGGACAGGGGAATACGAGCAGTACTTC. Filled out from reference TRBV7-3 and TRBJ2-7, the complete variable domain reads GAGVSQTPSNKVTEKGKYVELRCDPISGHTALYWYRQSLGQGPEFLIYFQGTGAADDSGLPNDRFFAVRPEGSVSTLKIQRTERGDSAVYLCASSPTLGLSGTGEYEQYFGPGTRLTVT.

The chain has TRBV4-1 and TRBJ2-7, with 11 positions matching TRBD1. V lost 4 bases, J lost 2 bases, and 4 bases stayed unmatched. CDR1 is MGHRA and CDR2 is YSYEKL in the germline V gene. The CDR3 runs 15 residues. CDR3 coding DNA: TGCGCCAGCAGCCCCGGGACAGGGGGGGCCTACGAGCAGTACTTC. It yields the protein CASSPGTGGAYEQYF.

The CDR3 region is CASSLEAGAYQPQHF. CDR3 bases: TGTGCCAGCAGCTTAGAGGCAGGGGCATATCAGCCCCAGCATTTT. The chain carries TRBV7-6 and TRBJ1-5; TRBD1 might be the D (6 bases). The CDR3 is 15 residues long. CDR1 is SGHVS, CDR2 FNYEAQ, per germline. Trimming cost V 1 base and J 5 bases, with 12 bases left between them.

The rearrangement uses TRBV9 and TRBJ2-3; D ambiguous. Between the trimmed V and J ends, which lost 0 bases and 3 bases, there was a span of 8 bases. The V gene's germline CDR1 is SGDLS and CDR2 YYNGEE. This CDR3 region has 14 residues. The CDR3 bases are TGTGCCAGCAGCGTAGCCAGGAAGACAGATACGCAGTATTTT. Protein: CASSVARKTDTQYF.

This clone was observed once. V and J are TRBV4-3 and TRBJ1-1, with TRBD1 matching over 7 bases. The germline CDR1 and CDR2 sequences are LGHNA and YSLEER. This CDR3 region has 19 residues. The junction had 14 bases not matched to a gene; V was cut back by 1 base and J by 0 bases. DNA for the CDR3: TGCGCCAGCAGCCAAGGCACAAGGGGGCCAGAGGTCATGAACACTGAAGCTTTCTTT. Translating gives CASSQGTRGPEVMNTEAFF.

The CDR3 coding sequence is TGTGCCAGCAGTTACAGCGGACAGCGGATTTACGAGCAGTACTTC. Translated, it gives CASSYSGQRIYEQYF. J is TRBJ2-7 and V is TRBV6-5, with D tentatively TRBD1 (6 bases). The germline CDR1 and CDR2 sequences are MNHEY and SVGAGI. CDR3 length: 15 amino acids. Trimming stripped 2 bases from V and 4 bases from J, with 15 bases between.

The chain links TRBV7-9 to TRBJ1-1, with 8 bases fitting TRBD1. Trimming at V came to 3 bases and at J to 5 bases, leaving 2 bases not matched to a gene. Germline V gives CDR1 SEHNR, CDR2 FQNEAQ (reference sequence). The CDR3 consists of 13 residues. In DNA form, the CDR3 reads TGTGCCAGCAGCTTTGACAGGGGTACTGAAGCTTTCTTT. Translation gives CASSFDRGTEAFF.

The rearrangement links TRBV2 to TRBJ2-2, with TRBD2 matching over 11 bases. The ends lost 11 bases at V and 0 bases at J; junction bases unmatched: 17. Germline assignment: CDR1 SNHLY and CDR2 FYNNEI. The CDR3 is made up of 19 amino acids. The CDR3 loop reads CAFHPGLAGGLTNTGELFF. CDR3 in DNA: TGTGCCTTCCATCCGGGGCTAGCGGGGGGATTAACGAACACCGGGGAGCTGTTTTTT.

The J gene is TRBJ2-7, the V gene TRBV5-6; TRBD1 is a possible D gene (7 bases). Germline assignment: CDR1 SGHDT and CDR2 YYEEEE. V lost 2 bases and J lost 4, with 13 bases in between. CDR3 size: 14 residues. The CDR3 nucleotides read TGTGCCAGCAGCTTTGGAGGGGGCGGGTACGAGCAGTACTTC. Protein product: CASSFGGGGYEQYF.

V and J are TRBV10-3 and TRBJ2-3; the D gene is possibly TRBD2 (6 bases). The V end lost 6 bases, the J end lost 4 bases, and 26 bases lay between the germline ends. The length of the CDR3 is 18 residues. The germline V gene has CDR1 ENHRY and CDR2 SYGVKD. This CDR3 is CAIRRGVAATTHSDTQYF. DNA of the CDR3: TGTGCCATCAGAAGGGGAGTAGCGGCTACGACACACTCAGATACGCAGTATTTT.

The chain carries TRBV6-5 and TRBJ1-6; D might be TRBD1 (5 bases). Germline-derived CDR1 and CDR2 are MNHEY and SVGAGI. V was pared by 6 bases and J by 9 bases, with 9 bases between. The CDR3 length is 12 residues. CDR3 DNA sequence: TGTGCCAGCAGGACAGAAGGTTCACCCCTCCACTTT. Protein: CASRTEGSPLHF.

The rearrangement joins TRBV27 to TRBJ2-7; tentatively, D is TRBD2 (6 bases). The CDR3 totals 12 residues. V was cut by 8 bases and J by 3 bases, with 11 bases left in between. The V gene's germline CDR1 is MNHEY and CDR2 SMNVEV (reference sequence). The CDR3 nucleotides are TGTGCCAGCTTAGGAGGGGACTACGAGCAGTACTTC. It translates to CASLGGDYEQYF.

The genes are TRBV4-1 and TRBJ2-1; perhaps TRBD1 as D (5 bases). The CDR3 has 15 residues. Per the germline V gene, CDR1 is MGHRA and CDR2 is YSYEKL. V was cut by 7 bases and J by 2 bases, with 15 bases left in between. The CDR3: CASIINPGPYNEQFF. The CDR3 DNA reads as TGCGCCAGCATCATAAATCCAGGGCCCTACAATGAGCAGTTCTTC.

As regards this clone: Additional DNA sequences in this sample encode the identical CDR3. The DNA of the CDR3 is TGTGCCACTCGGACAGGGGGCGACCCTTATGGCTACACCTTC. It specifies CATRTGGDPYGYTF. The chain joins TRBV15 to TRBJ1-2; 11 nucleotides agree with TRBD1. In germline, CDR1 is LNHNV, CDR2 YYDKDF (reference sequence). V lost 9 bases and J lost 5; bases outside the gene matches: 8. The CDR3 runs 14 residues.

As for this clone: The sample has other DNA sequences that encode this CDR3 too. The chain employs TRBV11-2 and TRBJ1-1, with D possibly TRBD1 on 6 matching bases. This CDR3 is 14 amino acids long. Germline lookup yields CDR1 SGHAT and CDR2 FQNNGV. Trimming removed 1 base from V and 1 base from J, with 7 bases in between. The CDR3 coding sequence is TGTGCCAGCAGCTTAGGAGGGGGGAACACTGAAGCTTTCTTT. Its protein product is CASSLGGGNTEAFF.

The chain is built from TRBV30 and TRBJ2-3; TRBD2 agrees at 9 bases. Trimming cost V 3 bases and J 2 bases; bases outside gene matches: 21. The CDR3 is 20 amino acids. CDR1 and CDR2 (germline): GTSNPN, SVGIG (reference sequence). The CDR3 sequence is CAWRNRAGGPVVITTDTQYF. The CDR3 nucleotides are TGTGCCTGGAGGAATAGGGCGGGGGGGCCGGTAGTAATAACCACAGATACGCAGTATTTT.

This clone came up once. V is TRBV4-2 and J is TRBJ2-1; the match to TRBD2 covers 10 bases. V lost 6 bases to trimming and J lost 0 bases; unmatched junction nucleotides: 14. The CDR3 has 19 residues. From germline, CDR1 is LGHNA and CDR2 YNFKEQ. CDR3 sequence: CASSNTGTSVAFSYNEQFF. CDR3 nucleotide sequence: TGTGCCAGCAGTAATACCGGGACTAGCGTGGCATTCTCCTACAATGAGCAGTTCTTC.

The CDR3 protein is CASSLIEDQPQHF. The CDR3 DNA is TGTGCCAGCAGTTTAATTGAGGATCAGCCCCAGCATTTT. The rearrangement uses TRBV28 and TRBJ1-5; unclear D gene. The CDR3 runs to 13 residues. From germline, CDR1 is MDHEN and CDR2 SYDVKM. V lost 2 bases, J lost 5 bases, and 7 bases lay in between.

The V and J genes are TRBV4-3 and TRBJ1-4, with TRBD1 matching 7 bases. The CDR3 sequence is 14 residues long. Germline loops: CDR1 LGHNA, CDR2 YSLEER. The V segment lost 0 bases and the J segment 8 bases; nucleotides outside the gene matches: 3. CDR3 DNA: TGCGCCAGCAGCCAAGACAGGGGGGACGAAAAACTGTTTTTT. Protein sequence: CASSQDRGDEKLFF.

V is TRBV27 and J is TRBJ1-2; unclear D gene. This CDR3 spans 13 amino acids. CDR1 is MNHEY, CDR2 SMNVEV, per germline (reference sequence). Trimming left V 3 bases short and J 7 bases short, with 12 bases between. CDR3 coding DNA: TGTGCCAGCAGTTTGAGGTGGGGAGGTGGCTACACCTTC. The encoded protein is CASSLRWGGGYTF.

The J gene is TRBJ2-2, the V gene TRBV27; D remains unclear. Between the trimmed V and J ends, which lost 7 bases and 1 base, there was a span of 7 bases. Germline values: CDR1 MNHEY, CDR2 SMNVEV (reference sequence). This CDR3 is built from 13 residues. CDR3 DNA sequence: TGTGCCAGCAAGAGAGAGAACACCGGGGAGCTGTTTTTT. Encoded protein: CASKRENTGELFF.

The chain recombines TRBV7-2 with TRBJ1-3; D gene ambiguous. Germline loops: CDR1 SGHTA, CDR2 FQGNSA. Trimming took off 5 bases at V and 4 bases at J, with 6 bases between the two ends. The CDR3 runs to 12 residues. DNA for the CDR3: TGTGCCAGCAGCCCGGGGGGAAACACCATATATTTT. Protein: CASSPGGNTIYF.

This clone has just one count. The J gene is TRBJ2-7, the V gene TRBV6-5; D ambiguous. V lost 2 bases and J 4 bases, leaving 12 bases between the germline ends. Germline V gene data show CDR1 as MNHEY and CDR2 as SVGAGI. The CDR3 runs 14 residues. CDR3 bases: TGTGCCAGCAGTTACATAGGAGAGAGATACGAGCAGTACTTC. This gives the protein CASSYIGERYEQYF.

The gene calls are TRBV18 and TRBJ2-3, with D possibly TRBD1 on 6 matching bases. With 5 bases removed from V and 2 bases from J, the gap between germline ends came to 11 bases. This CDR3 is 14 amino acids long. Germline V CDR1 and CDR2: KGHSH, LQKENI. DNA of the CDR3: TGTGCCAGCTCAGCTTCAGGGGACACAGATACGCAGTATTTT. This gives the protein CASSASGDTDTQYF.

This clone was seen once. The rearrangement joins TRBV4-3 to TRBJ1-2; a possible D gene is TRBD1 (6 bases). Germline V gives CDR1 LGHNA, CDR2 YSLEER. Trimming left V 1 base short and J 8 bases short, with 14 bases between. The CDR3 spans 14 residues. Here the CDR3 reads CASSQVRGAMGYTF. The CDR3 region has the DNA TGCGCCAGCAGCCAAGTTCGGGGGGCGATGGGCTACACCTTC.